This is a list of T cell receptor beta chains from one sample in a study of CD8 T cells in Susac syndrome. TCRdb independently ran MiXCR on the immunoSEQ multiplex PCR reads; one entry per CDR3 protein. Of 230,000 or so distinct CDR3 sequences listed, roughly 96% are singletons. Sequencing was done on a sample of CD4+ T cells from PBMCs. The source of these receptors is a human donor with multiple sclerosis. The CDR3 runs from the conserved cysteine through the conserved F or W. D genes are given only for firm matches. For some rows the clone size is stated as once, few or many, or as a class when expanded; others skip it.

J gene: TRBJ2-7; V gene: TRBV5-6; clone size: -; D gene: -; CDR3 protein: CASSTALYEQYF; CDR3 DNA: TGTGCCAGCAGCACAGCCCTCTACGAGCAGTACTTC
J gene: TRBJ2-5; V gene: TRBV12-3/TRBV12-4; clone size: -; D gene: -; CDR3 protein: CASSWTGRGETQYF; CDR3 DNA: TGTGCCAGCAGTTGGACAGGGCGGGGGGAGACCCAGTACTTC
J gene: TRBJ2-5; V gene: TRBV5-1; clone size: -; D gene: TRBD1; CDR3 protein: CASSPGDSQETQYF; CDR3 DNA: TGCGCCAGCAGCCCAGGGGACAGCCAAGAGACCCAGTACTTC
J gene: TRBJ2-3; V gene: TRBV30; clone size: -; D gene: -; CDR3 protein: CAWSGTASADTQYF; CDR3 DNA: TGTGCCTGGAGTGGGACAGCGAGCGCAGATACGCAGTATTTT
J gene: TRBJ2-5; V gene: TRBV30; clone size: -; D gene: TRBD2; CDR3 protein: CAWSAGLAGVETQYF; CDR3 DNA: TGTGCCTGGAGTGCTGGACTAGCGGGAGTAGAGACCCAGTACTTC
J gene: TRBJ1-5; V gene: TRBV18; clone size: -; D gene: -; CDR3 protein: CASSRISGHGSQPQHF; CDR3 DNA: TGTGCCAGCTCACGAATCAGTGGTCATGGTTCTCAGCCCCAGCATTTT
J gene: TRBJ1-2; V gene: TRBV3-1; clone size: -; D gene: -; CDR3 protein: CASSQEAGAGYGYTF; CDR3 DNA: TGTGCCAGCAGCCAAGAAGCAGGGGCTGGCTATGGCTACACCTTC
J gene: TRBJ2-5; V gene: TRBV6-5; clone size: -; D gene: -; CDR3 protein: CALVPRGGETQYF; CDR3 DNA: TGTGCCCTCGTTCCCAGGGGAGGGGAGACCCAGTACTTC
J gene: TRBJ2-2; V gene: TRBV7-3; clone size: -; D gene: TRBD2; CDR3 protein: CASSSGENTGELFF; CDR3 DNA: TGTGCCAGCAGCAGCGGGGAGAACACCGGGGAGCTGTTTTTT
J gene: TRBJ2-1; V gene: TRBV15; clone size: -; D gene: -; CDR3 protein: CATGPFYGYNEQFF; CDR3 DNA: TGTGCCACCGGGCCTTTTTATGGCTACAATGAGCAGTTCTTC
J gene: TRBJ2-5; V gene: TRBV3-1; clone size: -; D gene: -; CDR3 protein: CASSHWTSLSILETQYF; CDR3 DNA: TGTGCCAGCAGCCATTGGACGAGTTTGAGTATCCTCGAGACCCAGTACTTC
J gene: TRBJ2-5; V gene: TRBV29-1; clone size: -; D gene: -; CDR3 protein: CSVEKGETQYF; CDR3 DNA: TGCAGCGTTGAAAAAGGGGAGACCCAGTACTTC
J gene: TRBJ2-6; V gene: TRBV20-1; clone size: -; D gene: -; CDR3 protein: CSARDIQNVLTF; CDR3 DNA: TGCAGTGCTAGAGATATTCAGAACGTCCTGACTTTC
J gene: TRBJ1-1; V gene: TRBV3-1; clone size: once; D gene: -; CDR3 protein: CASSLTTTTGEAFF; CDR3 DNA: TGTGCCAGCAGCTTAACCACTACTACAGGTGAAGCTTTCTTT
J gene: TRBJ2-2; V gene: TRBV29-1; clone size: -; D gene: -; CDR3 protein: CSVLSVAELFF; CDR3 DNA: TGCAGCGTTTTATCCGTAGCGGAGCTGTTTTTT
J gene: TRBJ2-7; V gene: TRBV12-3/TRBV12-4; clone size: -; D gene: -; CDR3 protein: CASSLFGRSEGEQYF; CDR3 DNA: TGTGCCAGCAGTTTATTTGGGCGGAGCGAGGGGGAGCAGTACTTC
J gene: TRBJ2-5; V gene: TRBV20-1; clone size: once; D gene: -; CDR3 protein: CSGQAEETQYF; CDR3 DNA: TGCAGTGGTCAAGCGGAAGAGACCCAGTACTTC
J gene: TRBJ1-4; V gene: TRBV27; clone size: -; D gene: -; CDR3 protein: CASSPLPAGRGEKLFF; CDR3 DNA: TGTGCCAGCAGTCCCCTACCGGCAGGGCGAGGTGAAAAACTGTTTTTT
J gene: TRBJ2-7; V gene: TRBV5-1; clone size: -; D gene: -; CDR3 protein: CASSLVGGTYEQYF; CDR3 DNA: TGCGCCAGCAGCTTGGTTGGAGGGACCTACGAGCAGTACTTC
J gene: TRBJ1-1; V gene: TRBV30; clone size: -; D gene: -; CDR3 protein: CAWSVNRNTEAFF; CDR3 DNA: TGTGCCTGGAGTGTAAACAGGAACACTGAAGCTTTCTTT
J gene: TRBJ1-6; V gene: TRBV15; clone size: -; D gene: TRBD1; CDR3 protein: CATSRGGTGKGSPLHF; CDR3 DNA: TGTGCCACCAGCAGGGGGGGGACAGGGAAAGGTTCACCCCTCCACTTT
J gene: TRBJ2-3; V gene: TRBV30; clone size: -; D gene: TRBD2; CDR3 protein: CAWRTSGITDTQYF; CDR3 DNA: TGTGCCTGGAGGACTAGCGGGATCACAGATACGCAGTATTTT
J gene: TRBJ1-5; V gene: TRBV6-5; clone size: -; D gene: -; CDR3 protein: CASRGSYSNQPQHF; CDR3 DNA: TGTGCCAGCAGGGGTTCCTATAGCAATCAGCCCCAGCATTTT
J gene: TRBJ2-5; V gene: TRBV7-9; clone size: -; D gene: -; CDR3 protein: CASSLAREGRLGTQYF; CDR3 DNA: TGTGCCAGCAGCTTAGCGCGAGAGGGGCGTCTAGGGACCCAGTACTTC
J gene: TRBJ2-1; V gene: TRBV30; clone size: -; D gene: TRBD2; CDR3 protein: CAWSVLAVYNEQFF; CDR3 DNA: TGTGCCTGGAGTGTACTAGCGGTCTACAATGAGCAGTTCTTC
J gene: TRBJ2-6; V gene: TRBV15; clone size: -; D gene: -; CDR3 protein: CATSREISSGANVLTF; CDR3 DNA: TGTGCCACCAGCAGGGAGATTTCCTCTGGGGCCAACGTCCTGACTTTC
J gene: TRBJ2-5; V gene: TRBV28; clone size: -; D gene: -; CDR3 protein: CASSSLGELQETQYF; CDR3 DNA: TGTGCCAGCAGTTCTTTGGGAGAGCTCCAAGAGACCCAGTACTTC
J gene: TRBJ1-2; V gene: TRBV10-3; clone size: -; D gene: -; CDR3 protein: CAISEQGEVQGYTF; CDR3 DNA: TGTGCCATCAGCGAACAGGGAGAGGTGCAGGGCTACACCTTC
J gene: TRBJ1-5; V gene: TRBV15; clone size: once; D gene: -; CDR3 protein: CATSRAFGQNNQPQHF; CDR3 DNA: TGTGCCACCAGCAGAGCGTTTGGCCAGAACAATCAGCCCCAGCATTTT
J gene: TRBJ2-7; V gene: TRBV5-4; clone size: -; D gene: TRBD2; CDR3 protein: CASSWGPGLALLEQYF; CDR3 DNA: TGTGCCAGCAGCTGGGGCCCGGGACTAGCCCTCCTCGAGCAGTACTTC
J gene: TRBJ2-2; V gene: TRBV7-3; clone size: -; D gene: -; CDR3 protein: CASSLGAGGTGELFF; CDR3 DNA: TGTGCCAGCAGCTTAGGTGCAGGAGGGACCGGGGAGCTGTTTTTT
J gene: TRBJ2-3; V gene: TRBV9; clone size: -; D gene: TRBD2; CDR3 protein: CASSVGLAGGKPKPDTQYF; CDR3 DNA: TGTGCCAGCAGCGTAGGTCTAGCGGGGGGAAAACCAAAACCAGATACGCAGTATTTT
J gene: TRBJ1-1; V gene: TRBV27; clone size: -; D gene: -; CDR3 protein: CGWPGGGNTEAFF; CDR3 DNA: TGTGGGTGGCCCGGGGGGGGGAACACTGAAGCTTTCTTT
J gene: TRBJ2-7; V gene: TRBV20-1; clone size: -; D gene: TRBD1; CDR3 protein: CSAPGTETGEQYF; CDR3 DNA: TGCAGTGCTCCAGGGACAGAGACGGGCGAGCAGTACTTC
J gene: TRBJ1-2; V gene: TRBV30; clone size: -; D gene: TRBD1; CDR3 protein: CAWSVKGANGYTF; CDR3 DNA: TGTGCCTGGAGTGTAAAGGGGGCGAATGGCTACACCTTC
J gene: TRBJ1-2; V gene: TRBV29-1; clone size: -; D gene: -; CDR3 protein: CSATPGQGYGYTF; CDR3 DNA: TGCAGCGCCACACCGGGGCAGGGTTATGGCTACACCTTC
J gene: TRBJ2-1; V gene: TRBV30; clone size: -; D gene: -; CDR3 protein: CAWSVRGDEQFF; CDR3 DNA: TGTGCCTGGAGTGTACGCGGGGATGAGCAGTTCTTC
J gene: TRBJ2-4; V gene: TRBV5-4; clone size: -; D gene: -; CDR3 protein: CASSLDREKNIQYF; CDR3 DNA: TGTGCCAGCAGCTTGGACAGGGAGAAAAACATTCAGTACTTC
J gene: TRBJ1-5; V gene: TRBV20-1; clone size: once; D gene: TRBD1; CDR3 protein: CSARDRGGNSNQPQHF; CDR3 DNA: TGCAGTGCTAGGGACAGGGGTGGCAATAGCAATCAGCCCCAGCATTTT
J gene: TRBJ2-7; V gene: TRBV20-1; clone size: -; D gene: TRBD1; CDR3 protein: CSAEAGGNGKQYF; CDR3 DNA: TGCAGTGCTGAGGCAGGGGGCAATGGCAAGCAGTACTTC
J gene: TRBJ2-4; V gene: TRBV29-1; clone size: -; D gene: -; CDR3 protein: CSVLGISENIQYF; CDR3 DNA: TGCAGCGTTCTCGGAATATCGGAAAACATTCAGTACTTC
J gene: TRBJ1-1; V gene: TRBV4-2; clone size: -; D gene: -; CDR3 protein: CASSQDDTEAFF; CDR3 DNA: TGTGCCAGCAGCCAAGATGACACTGAAGCTTTCTTT